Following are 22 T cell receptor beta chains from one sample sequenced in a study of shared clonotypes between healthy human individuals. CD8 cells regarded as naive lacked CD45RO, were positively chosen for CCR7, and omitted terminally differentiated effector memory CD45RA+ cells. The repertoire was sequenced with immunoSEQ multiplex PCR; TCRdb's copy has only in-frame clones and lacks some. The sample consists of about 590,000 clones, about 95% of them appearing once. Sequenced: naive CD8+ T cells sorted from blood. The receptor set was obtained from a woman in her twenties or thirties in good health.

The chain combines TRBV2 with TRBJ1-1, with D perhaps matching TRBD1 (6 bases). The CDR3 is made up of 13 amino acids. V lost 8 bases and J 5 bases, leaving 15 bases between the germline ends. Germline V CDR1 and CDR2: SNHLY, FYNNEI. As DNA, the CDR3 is TGTGCCAGCTTTGGAGAGGGGGAGACTGAAGCTTTCTTT. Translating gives CASFGEGETEAFF.

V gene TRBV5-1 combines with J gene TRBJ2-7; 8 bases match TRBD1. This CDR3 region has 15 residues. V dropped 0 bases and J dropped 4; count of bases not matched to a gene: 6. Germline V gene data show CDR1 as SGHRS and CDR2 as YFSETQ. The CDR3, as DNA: TGCGCCAGCAGCTTGGGGTGGACAGGGCGGTACGAGCAGTACTTC. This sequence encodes CASSLGWTGRYEQYF.

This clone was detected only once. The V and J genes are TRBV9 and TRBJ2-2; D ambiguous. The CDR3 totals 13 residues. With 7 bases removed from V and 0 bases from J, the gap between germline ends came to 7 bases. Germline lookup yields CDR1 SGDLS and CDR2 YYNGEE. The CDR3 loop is CASGVTNTGELFF. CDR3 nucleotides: TGTGCCAGCGGAGTAACGAACACCGGGGAGCTGTTTTTT. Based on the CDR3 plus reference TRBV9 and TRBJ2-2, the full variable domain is DSGVTQTPKHLITATGQRVTLRCSPRSGDLSVYWYQQSLDQGLQFLIQYYNGEERAKGNILERFSAQQFPDLHSELNLSSLELGDSALYFCASGVTNTGELFFGEGSRLTVL.

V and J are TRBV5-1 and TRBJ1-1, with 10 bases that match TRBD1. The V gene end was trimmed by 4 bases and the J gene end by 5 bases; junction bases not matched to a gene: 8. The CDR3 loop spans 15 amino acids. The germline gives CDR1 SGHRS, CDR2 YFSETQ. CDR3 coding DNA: TGCGCCAGCAGCCTACGACAGGGGGCTGCGACTGAAGCTTTCTTT. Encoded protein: CASSLRQGAATEAFF.

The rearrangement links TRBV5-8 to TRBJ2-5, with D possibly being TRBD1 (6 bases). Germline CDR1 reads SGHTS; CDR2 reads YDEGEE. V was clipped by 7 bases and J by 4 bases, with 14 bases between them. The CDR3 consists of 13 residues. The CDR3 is CASSPRGGETQYF. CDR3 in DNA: TGTGCCAGCTCCCCCCGAGGGGGAGAGACCCAGTACTTC.

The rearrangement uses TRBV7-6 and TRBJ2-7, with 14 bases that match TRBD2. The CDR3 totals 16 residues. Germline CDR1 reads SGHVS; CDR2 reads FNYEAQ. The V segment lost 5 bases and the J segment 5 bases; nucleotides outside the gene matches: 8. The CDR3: CASSPEGLAGGNEQYF. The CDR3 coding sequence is TGTGCCAGCAGCCCAGAAGGACTAGCGGGAGGCAACGAGCAGTACTTC.

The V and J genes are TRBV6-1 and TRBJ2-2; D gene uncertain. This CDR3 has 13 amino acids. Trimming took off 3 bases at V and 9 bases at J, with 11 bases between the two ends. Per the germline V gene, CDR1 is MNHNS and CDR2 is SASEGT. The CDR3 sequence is CASSDPLFRELFF. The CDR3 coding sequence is TGTGCCAGCAGTGACCCACTGTTTCGGGAGCTGTTTTTT.

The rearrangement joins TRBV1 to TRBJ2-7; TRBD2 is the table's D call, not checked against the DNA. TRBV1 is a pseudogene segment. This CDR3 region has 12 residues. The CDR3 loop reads CTSSQVTYEQYF. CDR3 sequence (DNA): TGCACCAGCAGCCAAGTAACCTACGAGCAGTACTTC.

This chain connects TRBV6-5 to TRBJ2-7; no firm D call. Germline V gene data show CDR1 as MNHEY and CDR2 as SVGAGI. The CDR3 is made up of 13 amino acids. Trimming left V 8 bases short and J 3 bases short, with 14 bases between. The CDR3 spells CASESGTGYEQYF. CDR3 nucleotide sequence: TGTGCCAGCGAGTCGGGTACGGGCTACGAGCAGTACTTC.

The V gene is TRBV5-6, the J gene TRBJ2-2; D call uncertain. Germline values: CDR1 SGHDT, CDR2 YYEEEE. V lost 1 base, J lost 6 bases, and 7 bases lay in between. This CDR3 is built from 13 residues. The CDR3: CASSLQNPGELFF. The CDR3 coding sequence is TGTGCCAGCAGCTTGCAAAACCCCGGGGAGCTGTTTTTT.

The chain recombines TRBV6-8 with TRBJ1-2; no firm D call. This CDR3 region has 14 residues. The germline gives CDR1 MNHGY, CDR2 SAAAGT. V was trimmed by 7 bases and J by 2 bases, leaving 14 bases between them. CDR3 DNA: TGTGCCAGCACCCCGGACGGGGAGAACTATGGCTACACCTTC. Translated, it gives CASTPDGENYGYTF.

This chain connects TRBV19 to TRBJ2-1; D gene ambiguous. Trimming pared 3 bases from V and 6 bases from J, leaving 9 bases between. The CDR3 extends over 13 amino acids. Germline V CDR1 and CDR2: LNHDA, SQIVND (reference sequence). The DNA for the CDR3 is TGTGCCAGTAGTATGGCCCCGAGCAATGAGCAGTTCTTC. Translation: CASSMAPSNEQFF.

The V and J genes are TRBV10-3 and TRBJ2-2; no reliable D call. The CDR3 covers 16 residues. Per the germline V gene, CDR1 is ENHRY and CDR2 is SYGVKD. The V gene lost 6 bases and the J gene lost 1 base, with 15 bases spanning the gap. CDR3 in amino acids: CAIRDDTSRNTGELFF. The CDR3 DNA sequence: TGTGCCATCAGGGACGACACCAGCCGGAACACCGGGGAGCTGTTTTTT.

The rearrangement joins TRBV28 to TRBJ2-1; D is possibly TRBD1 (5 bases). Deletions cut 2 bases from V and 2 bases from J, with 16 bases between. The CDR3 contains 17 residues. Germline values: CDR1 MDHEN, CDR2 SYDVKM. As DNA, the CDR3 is TGTGCCAGCAGTTTACCACTCCAGGGCTCAGCCTACAATGAGCAGTTCTTC. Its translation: CASSLPLQGSAYNEQFF.

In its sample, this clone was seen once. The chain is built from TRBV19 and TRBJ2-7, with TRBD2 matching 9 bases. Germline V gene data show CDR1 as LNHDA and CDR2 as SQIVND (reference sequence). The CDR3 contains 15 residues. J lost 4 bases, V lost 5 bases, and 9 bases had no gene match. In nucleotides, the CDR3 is TGTGCCAGTAGTCCCAGTCGACTAGCGGATTACGAGCAGTACTTC. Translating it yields CASSPSRLADYEQYF.

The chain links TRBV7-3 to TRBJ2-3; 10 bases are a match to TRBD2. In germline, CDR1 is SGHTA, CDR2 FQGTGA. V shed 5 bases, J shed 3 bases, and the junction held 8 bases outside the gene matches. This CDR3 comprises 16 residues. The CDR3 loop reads CASSITTSGYTDTQYF. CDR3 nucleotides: TGTGCCAGCAGCATCACGACTAGCGGGTATACAGATACGCAGTATTTT.

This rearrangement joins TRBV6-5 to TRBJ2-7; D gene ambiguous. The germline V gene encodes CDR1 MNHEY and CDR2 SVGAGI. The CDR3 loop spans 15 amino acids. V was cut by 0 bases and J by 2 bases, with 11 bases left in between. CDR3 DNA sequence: TGTGCCAGCAGTTACTCGCCGGACCCGGCCTACGAGCAGTACTTC. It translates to CASSYSPDPAYEQYF.

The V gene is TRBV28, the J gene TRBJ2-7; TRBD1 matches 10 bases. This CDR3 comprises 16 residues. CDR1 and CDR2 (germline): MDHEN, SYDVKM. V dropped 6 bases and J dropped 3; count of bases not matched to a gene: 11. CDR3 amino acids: CASSPLWTGGVYEQYF. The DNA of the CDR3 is TGTGCCAGCAGCCCCCTCTGGACAGGGGGAGTCTACGAGCAGTACTTC.

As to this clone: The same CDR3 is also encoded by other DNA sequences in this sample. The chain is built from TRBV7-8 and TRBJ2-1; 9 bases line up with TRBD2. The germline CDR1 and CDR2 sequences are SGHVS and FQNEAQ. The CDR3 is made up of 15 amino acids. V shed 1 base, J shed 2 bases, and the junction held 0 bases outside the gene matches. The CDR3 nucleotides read TGTGCCAGCAGCTTAGGACTAGCGGCCTACAATGAGCAGTTCTTC. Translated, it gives CASSLGLAAYNEQFF.

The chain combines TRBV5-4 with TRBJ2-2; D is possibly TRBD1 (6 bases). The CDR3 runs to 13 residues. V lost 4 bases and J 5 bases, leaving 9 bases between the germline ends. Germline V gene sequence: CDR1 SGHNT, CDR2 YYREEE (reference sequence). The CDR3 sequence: CASSATGTGELFF. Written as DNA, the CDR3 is TGTGCCAGCAGCGCAACAGGGACCGGGGAGCTGTTTTTT.

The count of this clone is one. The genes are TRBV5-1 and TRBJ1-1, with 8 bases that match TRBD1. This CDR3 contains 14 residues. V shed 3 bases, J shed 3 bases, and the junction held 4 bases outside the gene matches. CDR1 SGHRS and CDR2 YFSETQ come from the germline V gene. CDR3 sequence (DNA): TGCGCCAGCAGCTCCACGGACAGGGACACTGAAGCTTTCTTT. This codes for CASSSTDRDTEAFF.

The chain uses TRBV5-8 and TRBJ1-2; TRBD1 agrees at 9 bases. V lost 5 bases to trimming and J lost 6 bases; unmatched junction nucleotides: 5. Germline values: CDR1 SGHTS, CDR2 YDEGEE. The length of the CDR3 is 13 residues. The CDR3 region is CASSRDRENGYTF. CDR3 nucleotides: TGTGCCAGCAGTAGGGACAGGGAAAATGGCTACACCTTC.